These T cell receptor beta chains were read from a single sample in a study of blood T cells in healthy people across ages. A single record per CDR3 protein comes from TCRdb applying MiXCR to the 5' RACE reads. The sample consists of roughly 1 million distinct CDR3 sequences, approximately 25% of them appearing once. The sample was also reused in another study, on T cells of mothers and their children.

The sample taken for sequencing was blood. These receptors were taken from a girl between 2 and 10 years old in good health. Both conserved end residues are part of each CDR3. Each record gives: J gene, clone size, V gene, CDR3 length, D gene, CDR3 DNA, CDR3 protein. A D gene is named only where the DNA matches it firmly. Only some rows state a clone size, as once, few, many or a class for expanded clones.

J gene: TRBJ2-5; clone size: .; V gene: TRBV29-1; CDR3 length: 15; D gene: TRBD2; CDR3 DNA: TGCAGCGTTGAGCTGCTAGCGGCACTACAAGAGACCCAGTACTTC; CDR3 protein: CSVELLAALQETQYF
J gene: TRBJ1-2; clone size: few; V gene: TRBV11-1; CDR3 length: 13; D gene: .; CDR3 DNA: TGTGCCAGCAGCTTAGTTCGACAGGCCGAAAACACCTTC; CDR3 protein: CASSLVRQAENTF
J gene: TRBJ1-3; clone size: .; V gene: TRBV18; CDR3 length: 16; D gene: .; CDR3 DNA: TGTGCCAGCTCACCTTCGGACTTGAGCTCTGGAAACACCATATATTTT; CDR3 protein: CASSPSDLSSGNTIYF
J gene: TRBJ2-7; clone size: .; V gene: TRBV6-2/TRBV6-3; CDR3 length: 13; D gene: .; CDR3 DNA: TGTGCCAGCAGTGATAGCGGTTCCTACGAGCAGTACTTC; CDR3 protein: CASSDSGSYEQYF
J gene: TRBJ2-3; clone size: .; V gene: TRBV7-6; CDR3 length: 14; D gene: .; CDR3 DNA: TGTGCCAGCAGCTTGGCCAACAGGGCAGATACGCAGTATTTT; CDR3 protein: CASSLANRADTQYF
J gene: TRBJ2-5; clone size: .; V gene: TRBV20-1; CDR3 length: 13; D gene: .; CDR3 DNA: TGCAGTGCCTGGGATTCCGGAGGGGAGACCCAGTACTTC; CDR3 protein: CSAWDSGGETQYF
J gene: TRBJ1-1; clone size: .; V gene: TRBV20-1; CDR3 length: 12; D gene: .; CDR3 DNA: TGCAGTGCTAGGGCAGGGGCCACTGAAGCTTTCTTT; CDR3 protein: CSARAGATEAFF
J gene: TRBJ1-1; clone size: .; V gene: TRBV2; CDR3 length: 12; D gene: .; CDR3 DNA: TGTGCCAGCATCTTCGGGGTTCGAAGTGCTTTCTTT; CDR3 protein: CASIFGVRSAFF
J gene: TRBJ2-7; clone size: few; V gene: TRBV7-2; CDR3 length: 13; D gene: .; CDR3 DNA: TGTGCCAGCAGCTTTTTCGCGGCCTACGAGCAGTACTTC; CDR3 protein: CASSFFAAYEQYF
J gene: TRBJ2-2; clone size: .; V gene: TRBV29-1; CDR3 length: 14; D gene: TRBD1; CDR3 DNA: TGCAGCGTAAGGGGGCGGCTCACCACCGGGGAGCTGTTTTTT; CDR3 protein: CSVRGRLTTGELFF
J gene: TRBJ1-6; clone size: few; V gene: TRBV4-1; CDR3 length: 16; D gene: TRBD1; CDR3 DNA: TGCGCCAGCAGCCAAGAGAGGACAGGGCGTAGTTCACCCCTCCACTTT; CDR3 protein: CASSQERTGRSSPLHF
J gene: TRBJ2-7; clone size: .; V gene: TRBV4-2; CDR3 length: 14; D gene: .; CDR3 DNA: TGTGCCAGCAGCCCCTTTTGGGGTCCCTACGAGCAGTACTTC; CDR3 protein: CASSPFWGPYEQYF
J gene: TRBJ2-6; clone size: few; V gene: TRBV11-2; CDR3 length: 17; D gene: .; CDR3 DNA: TGTGCCAGCAGCCGCCAGATAGGGGCGCCTGGGGCCAACGTCCTGACTTTC; CDR3 protein: CASSRQIGAPGANVLTF
J gene: TRBJ1-1; clone size: few; V gene: TRBV5-1; CDR3 length: 14; D gene: TRBD1; CDR3 DNA: TGCGCCAGCATGCCTCTTCCCGGACAGGCGGAAGCTTTCTTT; CDR3 protein: CASMPLPGQAEAFF
J gene: TRBJ2-5; clone size: .; V gene: TRBV10-3; CDR3 length: 12; D gene: .; CDR3 DNA: TGTGCCATCAGTGAAGGGACAGAGACCCAGTACTTC; CDR3 protein: CAISEGTETQYF
J gene: TRBJ1-2; clone size: .; V gene: TRBV20-1; CDR3 length: 11; D gene: .; CDR3 DNA: TGCAGTGGGCAGGGCCTATGGGGCTACACCTTC; CDR3 protein: CSGQGLWGYTF
J gene: TRBJ1-2; clone size: .; V gene: TRBV29-1; CDR3 length: 13; D gene: .; CDR3 DNA: TGCAGCGTTGAAAACCAGGGTTGGGATGGCTACACCTTC; CDR3 protein: CSVENQGWDGYTF
J gene: TRBJ2-1; clone size: once; V gene: TRBV5-1; CDR3 length: 15; D gene: TRBD2; CDR3 DNA: TGCGCCAGCAGCGGCGGAGCGGGGGTCTACAATGAGCAGTTCTTC; CDR3 protein: CASSGGAGVYNEQFF
J gene: TRBJ2-1; clone size: .; V gene: TRBV12-3/TRBV12-4; CDR3 length: 15; D gene: .; CDR3 DNA: TGTGCCAGCAGGGCGGAGGGGGCTACGTACAATGAGCAGTTCTTC; CDR3 protein: CASRAEGATYNEQFF
J gene: TRBJ1-1; clone size: few; V gene: TRBV20-1; CDR3 length: 14; D gene: .; CDR3 DNA: TGCAGTGCTAGTAAGGCTGGGGGGAACACTGAAGCTTTCTTT; CDR3 protein: CSASKAGGNTEAFF
J gene: TRBJ2-3; clone size: once; V gene: TRBV2; CDR3 length: 14; D gene: TRBD2; CDR3 DNA: TGTGCCAGCAGCCGCAGCGGGAGCAAAGATACGCAGTATTTT; CDR3 protein: CASSRSGSKDTQYF
J gene: TRBJ2-7; clone size: few; V gene: TRBV7-8; CDR3 length: 15; D gene: .; CDR3 DNA: TGTGCCGGCAGCTTAGGCAGAGAAGAGTTTGGGGAGCAGTACTTC; CDR3 protein: CAGSLGREEFGEQYF
J gene: TRBJ2-5; clone size: few; V gene: TRBV7-2; CDR3 length: 13; D gene: .; CDR3 DNA: TGTGCCAGCAGCGCGGTAACGGGACGCGCCCAGTACTTC; CDR3 protein: CASSAVTGRAQYF
J gene: TRBJ1-4; clone size: .; V gene: TRBV2; CDR3 length: 14; D gene: .; CDR3 DNA: TGTGCCAGCAGTGACACGAGACGGGGAGAAAAACTGTTTTTT; CDR3 protein: CASSDTRRGEKLFF
J gene: TRBJ1-5; clone size: .; V gene: TRBV12-3/TRBV12-4; CDR3 length: 14; D gene: .; CDR3 DNA: TGTGCCAGCAGTTTCTCCGGATGGAACCAGCCCCAGCATTTT; CDR3 protein: CASSFSGWNQPQHF
J gene: TRBJ2-5; clone size: .; V gene: TRBV21-1; CDR3 length: 15; D gene: .; CDR3 DNA: TGTGCCAGCAGCAAAAGACAGGGGGTCCTGGGGGAGCAGTACTTC; CDR3 protein: CASSKRQGVLGEQYF
J gene: TRBJ2-3; clone size: .; V gene: TRBV7-9; CDR3 length: 15; D gene: TRBD2; CDR3 DNA: TGTGCCAGCAGCCCTCTGACTAGCGGGAGCCGACTGAAGTATTTT; CDR3 protein: CASSPLTSGSRLKYF
J gene: TRBJ2-5; clone size: .; V gene: TRBV20-1; CDR3 length: 12; D gene: .; CDR3 DNA: TGCAGTGCTAGCGGGGTTCAAGAGACCCAGTACTTC; CDR3 protein: CSASGVQETQYF
J gene: TRBJ2-7; clone size: .; V gene: TRBV19; CDR3 length: 15; D gene: TRBD1; CDR3 DNA: TGTGCCAGTAGTGGCGTCGGGACAGGGTCCTACGAGCAGTACTTC; CDR3 protein: CASSGVGTGSYEQYF
J gene: TRBJ2-5; clone size: .; V gene: TRBV7-6; CDR3 length: 15; D gene: .; CDR3 DNA: TGTGCCAGCAGCCCCAGGACTATGGTTGTGGAGACCCAGTACTTC; CDR3 protein: CASSPRTMVVETQYF
J gene: TRBJ2-7; clone size: .; V gene: TRBV15; CDR3 length: 13; D gene: TRBD1; CDR3 DNA: TGTGCCACCAGCGAGGAACAGGGGGACGAGCAGTACTTC; CDR3 protein: CATSEEQGDEQYF
J gene: TRBJ2-1; clone size: .; V gene: TRBV2; CDR3 length: 14; D gene: TRBD1; CDR3 DNA: TGTGCCAGCAGTATCGGACAGGGGGTCGGTGAGCAGTTCTTC; CDR3 protein: CASSIGQGVGEQFF
J gene: TRBJ1-6; clone size: .; V gene: TRBV7-8; CDR3 length: 15; D gene: .; CDR3 DNA: TGTGCCAGCAGCTTAAGGAATGGAGAGGAATCACCCCTCCACTTT; CDR3 protein: CASSLRNGEESPLHF
J gene: TRBJ1-2; clone size: few; V gene: TRBV13; CDR3 length: 13; D gene: TRBD1; CDR3 DNA: TGTGCCAGCAGCCTCCGGGACAGGGTTGGCTACACCTTC; CDR3 protein: CASSLRDRVGYTF
J gene: TRBJ2-7; clone size: .; V gene: TRBV20-1; CDR3 length: 15; D gene: TRBD2; CDR3 DNA: TGCAGTGCTAGAGATCACGGACTAGCGGCTCACGAGCAGTACTTC; CDR3 protein: CSARDHGLAAHEQYF
J gene: TRBJ1-1; clone size: .; V gene: TRBV27; CDR3 length: 14; D gene: .; CDR3 DNA: TGTGCCAGCAATCCGGGACGGGTGAACACTGAAGCTTTCTTT; CDR3 protein: CASNPGRVNTEAFF
J gene: TRBJ2-1; clone size: few; V gene: TRBV2; CDR3 length: 14; D gene: .; CDR3 DNA: TGTGCCAGCCTGGTGGGGGGGGCTGGAAATGAGCAGTTCTTC; CDR3 protein: CASLVGGAGNEQFF
J gene: TRBJ1-2; clone size: .; V gene: TRBV29-1; CDR3 length: 11; D gene: .; CDR3 DNA: TGCAGTATTAGAGATTACTATGGCTACACCTTC; CDR3 protein: CSIRDYYGYTF
J gene: TRBJ2-3; clone size: few; V gene: TRBV2; CDR3 length: 14; D gene: .; CDR3 DNA: TGTGCCAGCGCACGGGACGTGAGGCCTGGTACGCAGTATTTT; CDR3 protein: CASARDVRPGTQYF
J gene: TRBJ2-5; clone size: few; V gene: TRBV29-1; CDR3 length: 12; D gene: .; CDR3 DNA: TGCAGCGTTTGGGGGCTAGAAGAGACCCAGTACTTC; CDR3 protein: CSVWGLEETQYF
J gene: TRBJ2-3; clone size: few; V gene: TRBV2; CDR3 length: 18; D gene: .; CDR3 DNA: TGTGCCAGCAGTGCGGTTAACCCCCGACTCACAAGGGGAGATACGCAGTATTTT; CDR3 protein: CASSAVNPRLTRGDTQYF
J gene: TRBJ1-6; clone size: many; V gene: TRBV7-2; CDR3 length: 16; D gene: TRBD1; CDR3 DNA: TGTGCCAGCAGCTTAGGAGGGGGCATGGATAATTCACCCCTCCACTTT; CDR3 protein: CASSLGGGMDNSPLHF
J gene: TRBJ2-5; clone size: .; V gene: TRBV2; CDR3 length: 15; D gene: TRBD2; CDR3 DNA: TGTGCCAGCAAGAAGGGTATACTAGCGGAAGAGACCCAGTACTTC; CDR3 protein: CASKKGILAEETQYF
J gene: TRBJ2-5; clone size: many; V gene: TRBV3-1; CDR3 length: 15; D gene: TRBD2; CDR3 DNA: TGTGCCAGCAGCCATGGGACTAGCGGACAAGAGACCCAGTACTTC; CDR3 protein: CASSHGTSGQETQYF
J gene: TRBJ2-1; clone size: few; V gene: TRBV20-1; CDR3 length: 13; D gene: TRBD2; CDR3 DNA: TGCAGTGCTCCGACTAGCGGGAGCCCTGAGCAGTTCTTC; CDR3 protein: CSAPTSGSPEQFF
J gene: TRBJ2-1; clone size: .; V gene: TRBV12-3/TRBV12-4; CDR3 length: 16; D gene: TRBD2; CDR3 DNA: TGTGCCAGCAGTGGGTGGACTAGCGGGACTTACAATGAGCAGTTCTTC; CDR3 protein: CASSGWTSGTYNEQFF
J gene: TRBJ2-5; clone size: .; V gene: TRBV5-1; CDR3 length: 13; D gene: .; CDR3 DNA: TGCGCCAGCAGTCTGGGAGCCACCGAGACCCAGTACTTC; CDR3 protein: CASSLGATETQYF
J gene: TRBJ2-7; clone size: .; V gene: TRBV20-1; CDR3 length: 20; D gene: .; CDR3 DNA: TGCAGTGCTAGCCCGCCGGAGGTTGGCGGGGGCACAGCGACCGACTACGAGCAGTACTTC; CDR3 protein: CSASPPEVGGGTATDYEQYF
J gene: TRBJ2-7; clone size: few; V gene: TRBV12-5; CDR3 length: 17; D gene: TRBD1; CDR3 DNA: TGTGCTAGTGCCCCCCTCACTGCAGGGGGCGTAACCCACGAGCAGTACTTC; CDR3 protein: CASAPLTAGGVTHEQYF
J gene: TRBJ2-3; clone size: few; V gene: TRBV20-1; CDR3 length: 16; D gene: TRBD1; CDR3 DNA: TGCAGTGCAACTCGGGGACAGGTCGGTCGTCAAGATACGCAGTATTTT; CDR3 protein: CSATRGQVGRQDTQYF
J gene: TRBJ1-1; clone size: few; V gene: TRBV11-3; CDR3 length: 13; D gene: .; CDR3 DNA: TGTGCCGGCAGCCTACAGGGGAACACTGAAGCTTTCTTT; CDR3 protein: CAGSLQGNTEAFF